This T cell receptor (beta chain) was found in a study of shared clonotypes between healthy human individuals. This CDR3 has 16 amino acids. V lost 0 bases to trimming and J lost 1 base, with 11 bases between them. Germline CDR1 SGHKS, CDR2 YYEKEE (reference sequence). The assay was immunoSEQ multiplex PCR, and TCRdb's table has in-frame clones only and misses some. The sample holds about 1.5 million clones, roughly 96% seen once. The TCR sequence derives from a man younger than 45 in good health. The V call is TRBV5-5, the J call TRBJ1-5; D is possibly TRBD1 (5 bases). The sequenced sample consisted of naive CD4+ T cells sorted from blood. As to subset: CD45RA+ positively selected. The CDR3 coding sequence is TGTGCCAGCAGCTTGGACGGGGGATCAAGCAATCAGCCCCAGCATTTT. Amino acids: CASSLDGGSSNQPQHF.